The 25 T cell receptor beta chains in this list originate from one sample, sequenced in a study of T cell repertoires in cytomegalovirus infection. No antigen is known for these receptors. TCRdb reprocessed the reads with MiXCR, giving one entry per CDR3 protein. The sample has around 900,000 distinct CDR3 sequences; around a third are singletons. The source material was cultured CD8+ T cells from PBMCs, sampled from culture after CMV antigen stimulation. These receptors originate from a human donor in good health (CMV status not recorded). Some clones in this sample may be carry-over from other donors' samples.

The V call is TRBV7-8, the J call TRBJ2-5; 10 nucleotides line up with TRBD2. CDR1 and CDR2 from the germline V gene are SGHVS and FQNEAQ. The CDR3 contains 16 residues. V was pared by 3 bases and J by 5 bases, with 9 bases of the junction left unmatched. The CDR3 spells CASSFLAGGHGETQYF. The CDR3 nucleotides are TGTGCCAGCAGCTTCTTAGCGGGGGGCCACGGGGAGACCCAGTACTTC.

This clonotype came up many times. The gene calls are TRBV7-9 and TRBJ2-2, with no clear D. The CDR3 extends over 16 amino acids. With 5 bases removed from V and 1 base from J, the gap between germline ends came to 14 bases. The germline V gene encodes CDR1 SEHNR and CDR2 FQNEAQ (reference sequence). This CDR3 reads CASSLGRPVNTGELFF. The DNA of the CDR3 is TGTGCCAGCAGCCTAGGACGGCCGGTGAACACCGGGGAGCTGTTTTTT. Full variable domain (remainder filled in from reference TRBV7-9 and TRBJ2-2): DTGVSQNPRHKITKRGQNVTFRCDPISEHNRLYWYRQTLGQGPEFLTYFQNEAQLEKSRLLSDRFSAERPKGSFSTLEIQRTEQGDSAMYLCASSLGRPVNTGELFFGEGSRLTVL.

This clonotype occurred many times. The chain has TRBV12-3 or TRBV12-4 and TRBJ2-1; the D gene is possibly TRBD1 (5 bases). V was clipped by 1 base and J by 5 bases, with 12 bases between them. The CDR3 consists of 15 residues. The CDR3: CASSLGPGLNNEQFF. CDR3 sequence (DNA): TGTGCCAGCAGTTTAGGCCCAGGGCTGAACAATGAGCAGTTCTTC.

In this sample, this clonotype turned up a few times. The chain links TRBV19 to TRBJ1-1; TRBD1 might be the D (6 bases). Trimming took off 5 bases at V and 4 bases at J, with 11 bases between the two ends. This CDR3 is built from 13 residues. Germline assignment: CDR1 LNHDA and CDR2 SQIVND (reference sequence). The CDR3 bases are TGTGCCAGTAGTCGCACAGGGTTCACTGAAGCTTTCTTT. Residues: CASSRTGFTEAFF.

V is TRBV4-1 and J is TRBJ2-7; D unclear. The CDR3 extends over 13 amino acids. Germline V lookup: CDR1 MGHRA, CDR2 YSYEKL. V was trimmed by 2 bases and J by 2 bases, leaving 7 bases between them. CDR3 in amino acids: CASSQTLTYEQYV. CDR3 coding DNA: TGCGCCAGCAGCCAAACTCTAACCTACGAGCAGTACGTC.

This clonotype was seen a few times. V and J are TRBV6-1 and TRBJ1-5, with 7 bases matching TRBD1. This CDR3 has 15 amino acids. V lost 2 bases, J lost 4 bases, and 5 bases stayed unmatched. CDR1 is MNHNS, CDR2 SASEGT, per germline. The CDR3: CASSERAGGNQPQHF. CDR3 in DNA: TGTGCCAGCAGTGAAAGGGCAGGGGGAAATCAGCCCCAGCATTTT.

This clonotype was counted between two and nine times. The CDR3 nucleotides are TGTGCCAGCAGTTCCCAAAACCGACTATTTGGGTCCTACAATGAGCAGTTCTTC. Translation: CASSSQNRLFGSYNEQFF. The gene calls are TRBV12-3 or TRBV12-4 and TRBJ2-1; D possibly corresponds to TRBD2 (5 bases). This CDR3 spans 18 amino acids. Trimming cost V 4 bases and J 1 base, with 20 bases left between them.

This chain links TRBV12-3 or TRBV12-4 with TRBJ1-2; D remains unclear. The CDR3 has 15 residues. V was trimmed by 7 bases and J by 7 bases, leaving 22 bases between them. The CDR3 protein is CASTPGRGELFGYTF. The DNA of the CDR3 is TGTGCCAGCACCCCTGGCCGGGGAGAACTCTTTGGCTACACCTTC.

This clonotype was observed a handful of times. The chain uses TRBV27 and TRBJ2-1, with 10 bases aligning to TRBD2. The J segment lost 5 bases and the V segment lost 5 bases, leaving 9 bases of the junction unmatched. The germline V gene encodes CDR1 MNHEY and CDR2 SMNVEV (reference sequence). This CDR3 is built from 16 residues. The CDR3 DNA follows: TGTGCCAGCAGTGCGACGCTAGCGGGGGCTAACAATGAGCAGTTCTTC. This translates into CASSATLAGANNEQFF.

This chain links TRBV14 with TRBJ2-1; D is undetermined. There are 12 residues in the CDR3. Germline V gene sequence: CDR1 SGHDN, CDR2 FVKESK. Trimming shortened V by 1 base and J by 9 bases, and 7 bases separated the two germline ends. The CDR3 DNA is TGTGCCAGCAGCCAAGGGTTCATTGAGCAGTTCTTC. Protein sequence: CASSQGFIEQFF.

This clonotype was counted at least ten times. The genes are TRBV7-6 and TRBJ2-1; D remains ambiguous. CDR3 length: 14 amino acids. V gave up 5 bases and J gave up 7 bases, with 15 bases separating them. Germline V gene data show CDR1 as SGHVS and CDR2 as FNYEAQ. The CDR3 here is CASSQGPDGNEQFF. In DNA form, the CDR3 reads TGTGCCAGCAGCCAAGGACCAGATGGGAATGAGCAGTTCTTC. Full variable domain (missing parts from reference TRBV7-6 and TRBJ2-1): GAGVSQSPRYKVTKRGQDVALRCDPISGHVSLYWYRQALGQGPEFLTYFNYEAQQDKSGLPNDRFSAERPEGSISTLTIQRTEQRDSAMYRCASSQGPDGNEQFFGPGTRLTVL.

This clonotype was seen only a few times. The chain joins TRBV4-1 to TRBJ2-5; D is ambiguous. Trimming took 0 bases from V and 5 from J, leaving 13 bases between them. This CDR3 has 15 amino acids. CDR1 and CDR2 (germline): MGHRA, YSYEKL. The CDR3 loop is CASSQEFPPRETQYF. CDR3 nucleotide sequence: TGCGCCAGCAGCCAAGAATTCCCCCCCAGGGAGACCCAGTACTTC.

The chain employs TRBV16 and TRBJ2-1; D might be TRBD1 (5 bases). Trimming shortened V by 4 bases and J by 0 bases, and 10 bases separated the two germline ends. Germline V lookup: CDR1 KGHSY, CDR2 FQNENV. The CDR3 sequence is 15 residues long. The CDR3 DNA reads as TGTGCCAGCAGCCCAGGGTTCAACTCCTACAATGAGCAGTTCTTC. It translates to CASSPGFNSYNEQFF.

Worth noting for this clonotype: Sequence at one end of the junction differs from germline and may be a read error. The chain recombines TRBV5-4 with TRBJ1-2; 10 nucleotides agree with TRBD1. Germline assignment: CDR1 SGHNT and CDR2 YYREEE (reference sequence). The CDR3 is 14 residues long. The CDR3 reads CASSYGQGDRGYIF. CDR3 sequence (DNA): TGTGCCAGCAGCTATGGACAGGGGGACCGTGGCTACATCTTC. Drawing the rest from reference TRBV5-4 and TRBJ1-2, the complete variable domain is ETGVTQSPTHLIKTRGQQVTLRCSSQSGHNTVSWYQQALGQGPQFIFQYYREEENGRGNFPPRFSGLQFPNYSSELNVNALELDDSALYLCASSYGQGDRGYIFGSGTRLTVV.

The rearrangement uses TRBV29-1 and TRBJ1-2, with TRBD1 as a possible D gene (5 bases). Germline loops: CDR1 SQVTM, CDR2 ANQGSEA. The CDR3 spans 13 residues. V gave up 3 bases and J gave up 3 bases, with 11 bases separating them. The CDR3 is CSVEEGLYYGYTF. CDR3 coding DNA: TGCAGCGTTGAGGAGGGGCTCTACTATGGCTACACCTTC.

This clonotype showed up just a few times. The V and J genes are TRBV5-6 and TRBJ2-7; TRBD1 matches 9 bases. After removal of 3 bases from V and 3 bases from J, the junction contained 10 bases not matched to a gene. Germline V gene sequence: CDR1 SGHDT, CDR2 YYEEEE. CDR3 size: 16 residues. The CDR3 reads CASSWGTGFGVYEQYV. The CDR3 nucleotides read TGTGCCAGCAGCTGGGGGACAGGGTTTGGTGTCTACGAGCAGTACGTC.

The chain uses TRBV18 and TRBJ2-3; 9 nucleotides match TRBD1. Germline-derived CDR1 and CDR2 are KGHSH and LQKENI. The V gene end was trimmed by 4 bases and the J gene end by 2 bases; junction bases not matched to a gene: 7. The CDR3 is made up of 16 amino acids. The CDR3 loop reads CASSLPGQGSTDTQYF. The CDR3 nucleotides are TGTGCCAGCTCACTCCCGGGACAGGGTTCCACAGATACGCAGTATTTT.

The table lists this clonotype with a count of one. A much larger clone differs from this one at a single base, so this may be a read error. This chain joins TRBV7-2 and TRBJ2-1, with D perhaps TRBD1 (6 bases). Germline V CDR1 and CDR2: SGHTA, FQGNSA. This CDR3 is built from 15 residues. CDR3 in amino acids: CPSTPAAGENNEQFF. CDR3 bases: TGTCCCAGCACCCCAGCGGCAGGGGAGAACAATGAGCAGTTCTTC.

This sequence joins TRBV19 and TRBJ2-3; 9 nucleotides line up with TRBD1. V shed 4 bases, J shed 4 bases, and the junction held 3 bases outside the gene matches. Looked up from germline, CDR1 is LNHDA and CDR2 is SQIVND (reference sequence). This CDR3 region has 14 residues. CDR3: CASSTGTGSDTQYF. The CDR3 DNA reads TGTGCCAGTAGTACCGGGACAGGGTCAGATACGCAGTATTTT.

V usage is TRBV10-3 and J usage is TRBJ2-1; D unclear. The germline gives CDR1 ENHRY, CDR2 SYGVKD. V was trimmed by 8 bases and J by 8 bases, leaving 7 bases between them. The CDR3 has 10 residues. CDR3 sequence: CAIGNYEQFF. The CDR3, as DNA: TGTGCCATCGGGAATTATGAGCAGTTCTTC.

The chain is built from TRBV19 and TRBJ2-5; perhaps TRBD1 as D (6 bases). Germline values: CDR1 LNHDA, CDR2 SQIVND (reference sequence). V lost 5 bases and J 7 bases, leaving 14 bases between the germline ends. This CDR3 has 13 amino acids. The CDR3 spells CASSWTFRGTQYF. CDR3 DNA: TGTGCCAGTAGTTGGACCTTCAGGGGGACCCAGTACTTC.

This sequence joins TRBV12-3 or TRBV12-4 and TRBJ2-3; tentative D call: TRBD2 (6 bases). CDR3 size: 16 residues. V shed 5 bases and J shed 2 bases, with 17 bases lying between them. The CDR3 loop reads CASSTFSGRPTDTQYF. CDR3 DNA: TGTGCCAGCAGTACCTTTAGCGGTCGACCCACAGATACGCAGTATTTT.

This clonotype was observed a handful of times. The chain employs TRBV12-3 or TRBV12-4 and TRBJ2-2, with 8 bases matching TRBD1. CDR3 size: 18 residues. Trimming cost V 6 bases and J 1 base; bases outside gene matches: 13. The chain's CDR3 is CASRLSPPGQGNTGELFF. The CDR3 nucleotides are TGTGCCAGCAGACTTTCCCCCCCAGGACAGGGGAACACCGGGGAGCTGTTTTTT.

This CDR3 is CASSIDLWNTEAFF. CDR3 bases: TGTGCCAGTAGTATAGATCTTTGGAACACTGAAGCTTTCTTT. The chain employs TRBV19 and TRBJ1-1; no definite D call. Between the trimmed V and J ends, which lost 0 bases and 1 base, there was a span of 6 bases. In germline, CDR1 is LNHDA, CDR2 SQIVND (reference sequence). CDR3 length equals 14 residues. Full variable domain (rest looked up from reference TRBV19 and TRBJ1-1): DGGITQSPKYLFRKEGQNVTLSCEQNLNHDAMYWYRQDPGQGLRLIYYSQIVNDFQKGDIAEGYSVSREKKESFPLTVTSAQKNPTAFYLCASSIDLWNTEAFFGQGTRLTVV.

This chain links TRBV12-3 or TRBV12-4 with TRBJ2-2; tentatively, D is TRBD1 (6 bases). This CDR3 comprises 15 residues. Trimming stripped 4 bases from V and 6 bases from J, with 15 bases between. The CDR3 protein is CASSSTGTFPGELFF. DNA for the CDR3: TGTGCCAGCAGTTCGACCGGGACATTTCCCGGGGAGCTGTTTTTT.